The 21 T cell receptor beta chains listed next were all sequenced from one sample in a study of shared clonotypes between healthy human individuals (dated by TCRdb to the early 2020s). Library preparation employed the immunoSEQ multiplex PCR assay. TCRdb re-hosts the immuneACCESS table, in-frame sequences only. Its copies lack some clones; in the studies checked, an unresolved V gene accounts for under half of them, and the cause for the rest is not known. This sample is represented by about 2.3 million clones; roughly 93% of them were singletons. 0.35% to 0.5% of the sample belongs to the ten largest clones. The sequencing input was naive CD4+ T cells from PBMCs. The cell subset or site tag for this specimen amounts to: CD45RA+ positively selected. All receptors derive from a man younger than 30 in good health. Some clones in this sample may be carry-over from other donors' samples.

The rearrangement links TRBV6-5 to TRBJ2-7; D ambiguous. Trimming took off 10 bases at V and 6 bases at J, with 16 bases between the two ends. CDR3 length: 12 residues. Looked up from germline, CDR1 is MNHEY and CDR2 is SVGAGI. As DNA, the CDR3 is TGTGCCAACACACAACGGACCGGCGAGCAGTACTTC. Translation gives CANTQRTGEQYF.

The chain joins TRBV9 to TRBJ1-3; 7 positions match TRBD1. Germline V gene sequence: CDR1 SGDLS, CDR2 YYNGEE. The CDR3 has 16 residues. Trimming at V came to 6 bases and at J to 5 bases, leaving 14 bases not matched to a gene. The DNA for the CDR3 is TGTGCCAGCACCCCTGACAGGGCCGGATTGCGAAACACCATATATTTT. It specifies CASTPDRAGLRNTIYF.

In regard to this clone: The sample contains more than one DNA sequence encoding this CDR3. This chain joins TRBV11-3 and TRBJ1-3; tentatively, D is TRBD1 (6 bases). The germline gives CDR1 SGHNT, CDR2 YENEEA. This CDR3 is built from 13 residues. Between the trimmed V and J ends, which lost 5 bases and 1 base, there was a span of 6 bases. DNA of the CDR3: TGTGCCAGCAGCCAGGGGTCTGGAAACACCATATATTTT. This codes for CASSQGSGNTIYF.

This clone was recorded only once. The chain uses TRBV7-8 and TRBJ2-3, with TRBD2 matching 8 bases. V dropped 1 base and J dropped 1; count of bases not matched to a gene: 4. Germline loops: CDR1 SGHVS, CDR2 FQNEAQ. The CDR3 runs to 16 residues. The CDR3 coding sequence is TGTGCCAGCAGCTTAGTAGCGGGGAGCCGCACAGATACGCAGTATTTT. This encodes CASSLVAGSRTDTQYF.

On this clone: Other DNA variants within this sample encode the same CDR3. The V and J genes are TRBV28 and TRBJ2-2; 8 bases are a match to TRBD2. The CDR3 is 14 residues long. Per the germline V gene, CDR1 is MDHEN and CDR2 is SYDVKM. V shed 5 bases, J shed 5 bases, and the junction held 4 bases outside the gene matches. This chain's CDR3 is CASSLSGSTGELFF. The CDR3 nucleotides read TGTGCCAGCAGTCTAAGCGGGAGTACCGGGGAGCTGTTTTTT. The variable domain in full, with the rest retrieved from reference TRBV28 and TRBJ2-2, is DVKVTQSSRYLVKRTGEKVFLECVQDMDHENMFWYRQDPGLGLRLIYFSYDVKMKEKGDIPEGYSVSREKKERFSLILESASTNQTSMYLCASSLSGSTGELFFGEGSRLTVL.

The J gene is TRBJ2-5, the V gene TRBV18, with 7 bases that match TRBD2. Germline V gene lookup returns CDR1 KGHSH and CDR2 LQKENI. The trim removed 3 bases at V and 5 bases at J, leaving 9 bases unmatched. This CDR3 spans 15 amino acids. CDR3 DNA sequence: TGTGCCAGCTCACCGAACAGACTAGCTGGGGAGACCCAGTACTTC. Amino acids: CASSPNRLAGETQYF.

The chain has TRBV5-1 and TRBJ2-2; 8 nucleotides agree with TRBD1. The V gene's germline CDR1 is SGHRS and CDR2 YFSETQ. Losses at the gene ends were 4 bases for V and 5 bases for J; bases not matched to a gene: 7. CDR3 length: 15 amino acids. In DNA form, the CDR3 reads TGCGCCAGCAGCGAACAGACAGGGGATACCGGGGAGCTGTTTTTT. Its translation is CASSEQTGDTGELFF.

This sequence joins TRBV15 and TRBJ2-2, with D perhaps TRBD1 (5 bases). The V end lost 0 bases, the J end lost 4 bases, and 12 bases lay between the germline ends. The CDR3 loop spans 16 amino acids. Looked up from germline, CDR1 is LNHNV and CDR2 is YYDKDF (reference sequence). The CDR3 DNA is TGTGCCACCAGCAGAGATCCGGGTGGGGCCACCGGGGAGCTGTTTTTT. Protein product: CATSRDPGGATGELFF.

Of note for this clone: The sample has other DNA sequences that encode this CDR3 too. The rearrangement uses TRBV11-3 and TRBJ2-7; D is undetermined. Between the trimmed V and J ends, which lost 1 base and 1 base, there was a span of 5 bases. Germline CDR1 reads SGHNT; CDR2 reads YENEEA. The CDR3 is 13 amino acids. Here the CDR3 reads CASSLGVSYEQYF. CDR3 in DNA: TGTGCCAGCAGCTTAGGGGTTTCCTACGAGCAGTACTTC.

The chain has TRBV9 and TRBJ1-5; D is uncertain. Germline V gives CDR1 SGDLS, CDR2 YYNGEE. The CDR3 consists of 15 residues. Trimming pared 1 base from V and 6 bases from J, leaving 14 bases between. The CDR3 coding sequence is TGTGCCAGCAGCGTATCAGGCGCGCCTGGTCAGCCCCAGCATTTT. It encodes CASSVSGAPGQPQHF.

The chain has TRBV28 and TRBJ2-7; TRBD2 aligns across 8 bases. The CDR3 sequence is 14 residues long. The V gene end was trimmed by 6 bases and the J gene end by 4 bases; junction bases not matched to a gene: 8. Germline V gene sequence: CDR1 MDHEN, CDR2 SYDVKM. CDR3 DNA: TGTGCCAGCAGCCCCGGGACTAGAGTTTACGAGCAGTACTTC. Translating gives CASSPGTRVYEQYF.

This clone showed up just once. The gene calls are TRBV27 and TRBJ1-2, with a possible D match to TRBD1 (5 bases). Germline V CDR1 and CDR2: MNHEY, SMNVEV (reference sequence). V gave up 5 bases and J gave up 0 bases, with 19 bases separating them. This CDR3 region has 17 residues. The CDR3 DNA sequence: TGTGCCAGCAGTATGGGGAGGGGCCGACCCTCTAACTATGGCTACACCTTC. Protein sequence: CASSMGRGRPSNYGYTF.

The gene calls are TRBV13 and TRBJ2-7, with 11 bases matching TRBD2. Looked up from germline, CDR1 is PRHDT and CDR2 is FYEKMQ (reference sequence). The CDR3 has 16 residues. Unmatched junction bases numbered 10, after V lost 5 bases and J lost 4 bases. The CDR3 sequence is CASSPPGASGRYEQYF. CDR3 nucleotides: TGTGCCAGCAGCCCACCCGGGGCTAGCGGGAGGTACGAGCAGTACTTC.

The chain links TRBV12-5 to TRBJ1-1; 8 bases are shared with TRBD1. The CDR3 is made up of 13 amino acids. Germline-derived CDR1 and CDR2 are LGHNT and FRNRAP. The ends lost 4 bases at V and 10 bases at J; junction bases unmatched: 8. CDR3 sequence (DNA): TGTGCTAGTGGTTCCGGACAGGGCGTAGCAGCTTTCTTT. Protein sequence: CASGSGQGVAAFF.

The chain recombines TRBV28 with TRBJ2-5, with 7 bases identical to TRBD2. The CDR3 sequence is 12 residues long. CDR1 and CDR2 from the germline V gene are MDHEN and SYDVKM. V lost 2 bases to trimming and J lost 9 bases; unmatched junction nucleotides: 3. CDR3 DNA: TGTGCCAGCAGTTTACCCCGGGGGGCCCAGTACTTC. Amino acids: CASSLPRGAQYF.

The chain links TRBV5-1 to TRBJ2-3, with a weak D call TRBD1 (6 bases). This CDR3 is built from 14 residues. The V and J ends lost 4 bases and 4 bases respectively, with 13 bases between them. The germline gives CDR1 SGHRS, CDR2 YFSETQ. Here the CDR3 DNA reads TGCGCCAGCAGCCTTACAGGGTGGGCAGATACGCAGTATTTT. It specifies CASSLTGWADTQYF.

The table lists this clone with a few counts. The V call is TRBV27, the J call TRBJ1-1; D remains unclear. The CDR3 loop spans 10 amino acids. Trimming pared 8 bases from V and 8 bases from J, leaving 9 bases between. Germline loops: CDR1 MNHEY, CDR2 SMNVEV (reference sequence). CDR3 protein: CASFRKEAFF. CDR3 nucleotides: TGTGCCAGCTTCAGGAAGGAAGCTTTCTTT.

The chain links TRBV18 to TRBJ2-7, with TRBD2 identical over 9 bases. Losses at the gene ends were 0 bases for V and 3 bases for J; bases not matched to a gene: 3. CDR1 KGHSH and CDR2 LQKENI come from the germline V gene. The CDR3 spans 15 residues. CDR3 residues: CASSPPGLASYEQYF. In DNA, the CDR3 is TGTGCCAGCTCACCACCTGGACTAGCGAGCTACGAGCAGTACTTC.

This clone was detected only once. The genes are TRBV23-1 and TRBJ2-7, with 11 bases identical to TRBD1. TRBV23-1 is annotated as an ORF whose role is uncertain. There are 15 residues in the CDR3. Losses at the gene ends were 5 bases for V and 4 bases for J; bases not matched to a gene: 7. CDR3 protein: CASSLRTGGFYEQYF. CDR3 in DNA: TGCGCCAGCAGTTTGAGGACAGGGGGCTTTTACGAGCAGTACTTC.

This clone was observed a single time. Other DNA sequences in this sample translate to the same CDR3. This chain links TRBV5-5 with TRBJ2-7; 10 nucleotides match TRBD2. The CDR3 has 15 residues. The V and J ends lost 2 bases and 3 bases, in that order; junction bases with no gene match: 5. Germline CDR1 and CDR2: SGHKS and YYEKEE (reference sequence). The CDR3 loop reads CASSLLASGSYEQYF. CDR3 DNA: TGTGCCAGCAGCTTACTGGCTAGCGGGAGCTACGAGCAGTACTTC.

As to this clone: Additional DNA sequences in this sample encode the identical CDR3. CDR3 loop: CASSGTRDYEQYF. In nucleotides, the CDR3 is TGTGCCAGCAGTGGGACCAGGGACTACGAGCAGTACTTC. The genes are TRBV25-1 and TRBJ2-7, with D perhaps TRBD1 (5 bases). The germline CDR1 and CDR2 sequences are MGHDK and SYGVNS. Trimming stripped 4 bases from V and 3 bases from J, with 10 bases between. The CDR3 runs to 13 residues.